These 9 T cell receptor beta chains came from one sample sequenced in a study of T cell repertoires in cytomegalovirus infection. TCRdb ran MiXCR on the reads and lists one entry per CDR3 protein. This table has about 700,000 distinct CDR3 sequences, roughly a third appearing once. Their antigens remain unidentified. The starting material was cultured PBMCs, obtained from culture after CMV antigen stimulation. The source is a human donor in good health (CMV status not recorded). Some clones in this sample may be carry-over from other donors' samples.

This clonotype appeared many times. The gene calls are TRBV7-2 and TRBJ2-3; a weak D match, TRBD2 (6 bases). Germline CDR1 and CDR2: SGHTA and FQGNSA. The CDR3 has 14 amino acids. The germline V and J ends were trimmed by 3 bases and 2 bases, with 9 bases remaining between them. In DNA form, the CDR3 reads TGTGCCAGCAGCTTTGCGGACTACACAGATACGCAGTATTTT. It specifies CASSFADYTDTQYF.

The V gene is TRBV7-9, the J gene TRBJ2-4; 7 nucleotides line up with TRBD1. Per germline, CDR1 SEHNR and CDR2 FQNEAQ (reference sequence). Losses at the gene ends were 8 bases for V and 1 base for J; bases not matched to a gene: 8. The CDR3 runs to 15 residues. This chain's CDR3 is CASGRQGAAKNIQYF. CDR3 sequence (DNA): TGTGCCAGCGGTAGACAGGGAGCGGCCAAAAACATTCAGTACTTC.

The J gene is TRBJ2-1, the V gene TRBV6-2 or TRBV6-3, with D perhaps TRBD1 or TRBD2 (5 bases each). CDR3 length: 9 residues. Per germline, CDR1 MNHEY and CDR2 SVGEGT. V was shortened by 10 bases and J by 13 bases, with 11 bases between the two germline ends. This chain's CDR3 is CATLGPQFF. The CDR3 region has the DNA TGTGCCACCTTGGGACCCCAGTTCTTC.

V gene TRBV18 combines with J gene TRBJ2-1; 8 nucleotides match TRBD2. This CDR3 is built from 17 residues. Trimming at V came to 2 bases and at J to 4 bases, leaving 10 bases not matched to a gene. Germline V gene sequence: CDR1 KGHSH, CDR2 LQKENI. CDR3: CASSPSGVAGTYNEQFF. CDR3 nucleotide sequence: TGTGCCAGCTCACCATCTGGGGTAGCGGGGACATACAATGAGCAGTTCTTC.

The rearrangement uses TRBV15 and TRBJ1-6; a weak D match, TRBD1 (6 bases). Germline assignment: CDR1 LNHNV and CDR2 YYDKDF (reference sequence). The CDR3 runs 15 residues. V was pared by 0 bases and J by 9 bases, with 12 bases between. Written as DNA, the CDR3 is TGTGCCACCAGCAGAGATCGGACAGTTGGTTCACCCCTCCACTTT. Its protein product is CATSRDRTVGSPLHF.

The rearrangement links TRBV6-2 or TRBV6-3 to TRBJ1-5; no definite D call. CDR1 and CDR2 from the germline V gene are MNHEY and SVGEGT. The V gene lost 8 bases and the J gene lost 5 bases, with 13 bases spanning the gap. This CDR3 is built from 13 residues. For the CDR3, the DNA is TGTGCCAGCGAGGCAGCAGGAGATCAGCCCCAGCATTTT. This codes for CASEAAGDQPQHF.

This chain connects TRBV5-1 to TRBJ2-3; 13 positions match TRBD2. The ends lost 4 bases at V and 6 bases at J; junction bases unmatched: 8. The CDR3 runs 16 residues. Per germline, CDR1 SGHRS and CDR2 YFSETQ. CDR3 sequence: CASSNTGLAGADTQYF. The CDR3 DNA reads TGCGCCAGCAGCAACACCGGACTAGCGGGAGCCGATACGCAGTATTTT.

This clonotype has just one count. The genes are TRBV5-1 and TRBJ1-4, with TRBD1 as a possible D gene (6 bases). Germline V gives CDR1 SGHRS, CDR2 YFSETQ. V lost 0 bases, J lost 8 bases, and 14 bases lay in between. The CDR3 sequence is 15 residues long. The CDR3 spells CASSLERGYGEKLFF. The CDR3 DNA follows: TGCGCCAGCAGCTTGGAGAGGGGGTACGGGGAAAAACTGTTTTTT.

This clonotype has at least ten counts. The chain has TRBV7-2 and TRBJ1-5; no clear D. The CDR3 is made up of 12 amino acids. Germline CDR1 and CDR2: SGHTA and FQGNSA. Trimming took off 2 bases at V and 7 bases at J, with 6 bases between the two ends. The chain's CDR3 is CASSLFDQPQHF. In DNA form, the CDR3 reads TGTGCCAGCAGCTTATTTGACCAGCCCCAGCATTTT.